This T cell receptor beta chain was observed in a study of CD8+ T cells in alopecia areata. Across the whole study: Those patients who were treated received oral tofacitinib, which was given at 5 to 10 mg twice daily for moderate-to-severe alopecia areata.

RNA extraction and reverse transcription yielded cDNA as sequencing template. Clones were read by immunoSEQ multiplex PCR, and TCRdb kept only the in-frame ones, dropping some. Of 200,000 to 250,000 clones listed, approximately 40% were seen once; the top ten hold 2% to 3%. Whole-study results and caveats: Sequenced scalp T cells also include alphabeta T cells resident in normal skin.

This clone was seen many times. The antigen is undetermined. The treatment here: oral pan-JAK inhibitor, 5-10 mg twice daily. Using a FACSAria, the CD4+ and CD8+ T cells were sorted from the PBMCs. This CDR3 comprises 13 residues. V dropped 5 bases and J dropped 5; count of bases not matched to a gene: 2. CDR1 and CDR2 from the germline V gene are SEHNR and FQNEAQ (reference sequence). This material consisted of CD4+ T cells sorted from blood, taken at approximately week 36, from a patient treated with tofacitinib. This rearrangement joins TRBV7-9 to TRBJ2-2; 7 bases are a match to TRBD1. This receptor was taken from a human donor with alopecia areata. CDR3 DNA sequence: TGTGCCAGCAGCGACAGGGTGACCGGGGAGCTGTTTTTT. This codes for CASSDRVTGELFF. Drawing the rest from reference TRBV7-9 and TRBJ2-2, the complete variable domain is DTGVSQNPRHKITKRGQNVTFRCDPISEHNRLYWYRQTLGQGPEFLTYFQNEAQLEKSRLLSDRFSAERPKGSFSTLEIQRTEQGDSAMYLCASSDRVTGELFFGEGSRLTVL.